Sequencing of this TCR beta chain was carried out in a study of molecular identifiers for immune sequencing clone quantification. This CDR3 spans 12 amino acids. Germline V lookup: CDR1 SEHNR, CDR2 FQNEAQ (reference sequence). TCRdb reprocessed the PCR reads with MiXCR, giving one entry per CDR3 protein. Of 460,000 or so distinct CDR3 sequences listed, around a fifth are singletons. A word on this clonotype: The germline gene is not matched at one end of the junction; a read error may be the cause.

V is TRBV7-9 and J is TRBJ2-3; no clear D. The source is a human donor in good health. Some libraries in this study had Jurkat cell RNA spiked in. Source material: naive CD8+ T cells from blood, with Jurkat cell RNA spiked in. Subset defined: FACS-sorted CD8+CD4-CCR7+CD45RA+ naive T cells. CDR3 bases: TGTGCCAGCGGCTATAGCACAGATACACAGTATTTT. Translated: CASGYSTDTQYF. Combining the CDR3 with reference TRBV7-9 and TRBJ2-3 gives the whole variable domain DTGVSQNPRHKITKRGQNVTFRCDPISEHNRLYWYRQTLGQGPEFLTYFQNEAQLEKSRLLSDRFSAERPKGSFSTLEIQRTEQGDSAMYLCASGYSTDTQYFGPGTRLTVL.